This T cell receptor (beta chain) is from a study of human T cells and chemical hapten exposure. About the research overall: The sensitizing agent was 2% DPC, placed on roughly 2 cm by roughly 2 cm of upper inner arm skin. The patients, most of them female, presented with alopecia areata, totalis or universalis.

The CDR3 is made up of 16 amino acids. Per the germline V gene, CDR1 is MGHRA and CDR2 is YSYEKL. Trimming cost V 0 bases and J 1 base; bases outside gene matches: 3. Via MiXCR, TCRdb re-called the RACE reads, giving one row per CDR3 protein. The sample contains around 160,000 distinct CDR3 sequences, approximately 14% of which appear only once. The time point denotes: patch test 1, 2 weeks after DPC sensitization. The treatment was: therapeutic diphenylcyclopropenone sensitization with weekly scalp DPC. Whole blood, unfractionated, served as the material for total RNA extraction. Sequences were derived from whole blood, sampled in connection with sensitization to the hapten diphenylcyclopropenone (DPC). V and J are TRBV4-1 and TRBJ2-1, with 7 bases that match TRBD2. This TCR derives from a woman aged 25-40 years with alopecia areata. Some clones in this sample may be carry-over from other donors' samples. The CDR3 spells CASSQDPGGSYNEQFF. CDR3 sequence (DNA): TGCGCCAGCAGCCAAGATCCGGGGGGTTCCTACAATGAGCAGTTCTTC.